Shown below are 17 T cell receptor beta chains from a single sample sequenced in a study of blood T cell repertoires in COVID-19. Method: immunoSEQ multiplex PCR; TCRdb's copy keeps in-frame clones and lacks some. In the table there are 75,000 to 95,000 clones, approximately 90% of which are singletons. The sample taken for sequencing was peripheral blood. The receptors shown here come from a woman aged 60 to 75 with COVID-19, enrolled during active disease.

This rearrangement joins TRBV29-1 to TRBJ1-1; no clear D gene. Trimming removed 0 bases from V and 8 bases from J, with 19 bases in between. CDR1 and CDR2 (germline): SQVTM, ANQGSEA. The CDR3 extends over 15 amino acids. CDR3 sequence reads: CSVEDLLGLRREAFF. In DNA form, the CDR3 reads TGCAGCGTTGAAGATCTATTGGGTTTGCGGAGAGAAGCTTTCTTT.

The chain has TRBV7-2 and TRBJ2-7, with 9 bases aligning to TRBD1. J gave up 6 bases and V 3 bases, and 6 bases lay outside the gene matches. This CDR3 is built from 14 residues. In germline, CDR1 is SGHTA, CDR2 FQGNSA. The CDR3 spells CASSFRDRGTEQYF. The CDR3 DNA is TGTGCCAGCAGCTTTCGAGACAGGGGGACCGAGCAGTACTTC.

The V and J genes are TRBV6-1 and TRBJ2-7; tentative D call: TRBD1 (6 bases). V dropped 2 bases and J dropped 2 bases, with 16 bases sitting between them. Germline values: CDR1 MNHNS, CDR2 SASEGT. The CDR3 consists of 16 residues. CDR3 residues: CASSEPGYRDTYEQYF. The CDR3 nucleotides are TGTGCCAGCAGTGAACCCGGTTACCGGGACACCTACGAGCAGTACTTC.

The rearrangement links TRBV6-2 or TRBV6-3 to TRBJ1-5, with TRBD1 matching 7 bases. The CDR3 covers 15 residues. J lost 9 bases, V lost 5 bases, and 13 bases had no gene match. Germline-derived CDR1 and CDR2 are MNHEY and SVGEGT. In nucleotides, the CDR3 is TGTGCCAGCAGTCTTGTACCAGGACAGGCGCGGCCCCAGCATTTT. Translated: CASSLVPGQARPQHF.

The CDR3 coding sequence is TGTGCCAGCAGCCATCAGGGCCCCTATGGCTACACCTTC. It yields the protein CASSHQGPYGYTF. The chain couples TRBV3-1 (or the pseudogene TRBV3-2) to TRBJ1-2; D possibly corresponds to TRBD1 (5 bases). V was pared by 3 bases and J by 4 bases, with 9 bases between. The germline V gene has CDR1 LGHDT and CDR2 YNNKEL (reference sequence). The CDR3 runs to 13 residues.

The rearrangement joins TRBV5-1 to TRBJ2-3, with 9 bases matching TRBD1. Trimming removed 3 bases from V and 0 bases from J; junction bases left unmatched: 5. This CDR3 comprises 16 residues. CDR1 and CDR2 (germline): SGHRS, YFSETQ. The CDR3 sequence: CASSWGDRASTDTQYF. The CDR3 nucleotides are TGCGCCAGCAGCTGGGGGGACAGGGCCAGCACAGATACGCAGTATTTT.

The chain carries TRBV9 and TRBJ2-5; D gene unclear. This CDR3 contains 16 residues. Germline V gene lookup returns CDR1 SGDLS and CDR2 YYNGEE. Between the trimmed V and J ends, which lost 0 bases and 1 base, there was a span of 13 bases. CDR3 loop: CASSVAPTAVQETQYF. CDR3 nucleotide sequence: TGTGCCAGCAGCGTAGCCCCAACGGCGGTCCAAGAGACCCAGTACTTC.

The chain uses TRBV6-5 and TRBJ1-2, with D possibly being TRBD1 (5 bases). The CDR3 covers 14 residues. With 6 bases removed from V and 2 bases from J, the gap between germline ends came to 13 bases. CDR1 is MNHEY, CDR2 SVGAGI, per germline. The CDR3 loop is CASRRGGENYGYTF. The DNA for the CDR3 is TGTGCCAGCAGGCGGGGGGGAGAAAACTATGGCTACACCTTC.

The rearrangement links TRBV18 to TRBJ2-1; 7 positions match TRBD2. The germline CDR1 and CDR2 sequences are KGHSH and LQKENI. CDR3 length: 14 amino acids. Trimming took 3 bases from V and 15 from J; bases not matched to a gene: 14. The CDR3 bases are TGTGCCAGCTCACCTCGGGCGGGAGCCGATGAAGGGTTCTTC. As protein: CASSPRAGADEGFF. Combining the CDR3 with reference TRBV18 and TRBJ2-1 gives the whole variable domain NAGVMQNPRHLVRRRGQEARLRCSPMKGHSHVYWYRQLPEEGLKFMVYLQKENIIDESGMPKERFSAEFPKEGPSILRIQQVVRGDSAAYFCASSPRAGADEGFFGPGTRLTVL.

J is TRBJ2-5 and V is TRBV18; 10 bases match TRBD2. Losses at the gene ends were 4 bases for V and 4 bases for J; bases not matched to a gene: 6. Germline values: CDR1 KGHSH, CDR2 LQKENI. The CDR3 is 15 amino acids. The CDR3 sequence is CASSLKGLARETQYF. The CDR3 bases are TGTGCCAGCTCACTTAAGGGACTAGCGAGAGAGACCCAGTACTTC.

This chain links TRBV7-2 with TRBJ2-7; weak D call: TRBD1 (5 bases). Germline CDR1 reads SGHTA; CDR2 reads FQGNSA. V was pared by 0 bases and J by 0 bases, with 6 bases between. The CDR3 totals 14 residues. The CDR3 here is CASSLARGSYEQYF. CDR3 sequence (DNA): TGTGCCAGCAGCTTAGCTAGGGGCTCCTACGAGCAGTACTTC.

The chain employs TRBV9 and TRBJ2-2, with D maybe TRBD1 (6 bases). The CDR3 is made up of 14 amino acids. Trimming cost V 4 bases and J 4 bases, with 11 bases left between them. In germline, CDR1 is SGDLS, CDR2 YYNGEE. CDR3 nucleotides: TGTGCCAGCAGCTTCGGACAGATCACCGGGGAGCTGTTTTTT. The encoded protein is CASSFGQITGELFF.

The rearrangement links TRBV7-9 to TRBJ1-2; D perhaps matches TRBD1 (5 bases). The CDR3 runs to 12 residues. V was pared by 5 bases and J by 10 bases, with 14 bases between. Germline V gives CDR1 SEHNR, CDR2 FQNEAQ (reference sequence). CDR3 protein: CASSREQGAYTF. CDR3 in DNA: TGTGCCAGCAGCCGGGAGCAGGGTGCCTACACCTTC. Using reference TRBV7-9 and TRBJ1-2 for the parts outside the CDR3, the full variable domain is DTGVSQNPRHKITKRGQNVTFRCDPISEHNRLYWYRQTLGQGPEFLTYFQNEAQLEKSRLLSDRFSAERPKGSFSTLEIQRTEQGDSAMYLCASSREQGAYTFGSGTRLTVV.

The chain combines TRBV2 with TRBJ1-2; 9 bases fit TRBD1. The CDR3 sequence is 14 residues long. The J segment lost 5 bases and the V segment lost 6 bases, leaving 7 bases of the junction unmatched. From germline, CDR1 is SNHLY and CDR2 FYNNEI. The CDR3 region is CASSGQGLVYGYTF. CDR3 sequence (DNA): TGTGCCAGCAGCGGACAGGGGTTAGTTTATGGCTACACCTTC. The full variable domain, completed using reference TRBV2 and TRBJ1-2, is EPEVTQTPSHQVTQMGQEVILRCVPISNHLYFYWYRQILGQKVEFLVSFYNNEISEKSEIFDDQFSVERPDGSNFTLKIRSTKLEDSAMYFCASSGQGLVYGYTFGSGTRLTVV.

V usage is TRBV30 and J usage is TRBJ1-6; no reliable D call. This CDR3 comprises 13 residues. V was trimmed by 2 bases and J by 6 bases, leaving 8 bases between them. Germline values: CDR1 GTSNPN, CDR2 SVGIG (reference sequence). The CDR3, as DNA: TGTGCCTGGAGTCCCCACACTAATTCACCCCTCCACTTT. It codes for CAWSPHTNSPLHF.

This clone appeared a single time. Here the CDR3 DNA reads TGTGCCAGCAGTTTTCAGGGGCGGACTGAAGCTTTCTTT. Amino acid sequence: CASSFQGRTEAFF. The chain joins TRBV28 to TRBJ1-1, with a weak D call TRBD1 (6 bases). Trimming shortened V by 3 bases and J by 5 bases, and 10 bases separated the two germline ends. CDR3 size: 13 residues. CDR1 and CDR2 (germline): MDHEN, SYDVKM.

The V call is TRBV7-9, the J call TRBJ1-6, with TRBD1 matching 7 bases. The CDR3 is 14 amino acids. Germline-derived CDR1 and CDR2 are SEHNR and FQNEAQ (reference sequence). With V trimmed by 3 bases and J by 7 bases, 3 bases remained unmatched. Written as DNA, the CDR3 is TGTGCCAGCAGCTTGACAGGGACCAATTCACCCCTCCACTTT. Residues: CASSLTGTNSPLHF. The full variable domain, with the rest looked up from reference TRBV7-9 and TRBJ1-6, is DTGVSQNPRHKITKRGQNVTFRCDPISEHNRLYWYRQTLGQGPEFLTYFQNEAQLEKSRLLSDRFSAERPKGSFSTLEIQRTEQGDSAMYLCASSLTGTNSPLHFGNGTRLTVT.